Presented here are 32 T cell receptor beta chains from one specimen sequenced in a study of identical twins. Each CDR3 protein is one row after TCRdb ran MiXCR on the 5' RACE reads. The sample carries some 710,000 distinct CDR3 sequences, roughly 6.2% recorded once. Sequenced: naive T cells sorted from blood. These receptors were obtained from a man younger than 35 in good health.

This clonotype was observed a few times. The DNA for the CDR3 is TGTGCCAGCAGCCGGAATAGCGGGGCCAGCAATGAGCAGTTCTTC. Protein sequence: CASSRNSGASNEQFF. This chain joins TRBV27 and TRBJ2-1; TRBD2 aligns across 8 bases. V was clipped by 6 bases and J by 6 bases; unmatched bases: 10. The CDR3 has 15 residues. CDR1 and CDR2 (germline): MNHEY, SMNVEV (reference sequence).

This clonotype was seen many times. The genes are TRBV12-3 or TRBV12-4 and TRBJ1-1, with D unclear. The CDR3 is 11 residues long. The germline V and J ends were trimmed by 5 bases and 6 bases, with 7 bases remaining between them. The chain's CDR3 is CASSRRAEAFF. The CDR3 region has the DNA TGTGCCAGCAGTCGGAGGGCTGAAGCTTTCTTT.

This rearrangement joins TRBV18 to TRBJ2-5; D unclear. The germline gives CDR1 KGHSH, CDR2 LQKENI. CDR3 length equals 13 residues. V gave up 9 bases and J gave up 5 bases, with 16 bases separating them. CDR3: CASQGIAAETQYF. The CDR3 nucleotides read TGTGCCAGTCAAGGTATTGCGGCGGAGACCCAGTACTTC. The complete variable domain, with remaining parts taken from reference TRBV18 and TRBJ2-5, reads NAGVMQNPRHLVRRRGQEARLRCSPMKGHSHVYWYRQLPEEGLKFMVYLQKENIIDESGMPKERFSAEFPKEGPSILRIQQVVRGDSAAYFCASQGIAAETQYFGPGTRLLVL.

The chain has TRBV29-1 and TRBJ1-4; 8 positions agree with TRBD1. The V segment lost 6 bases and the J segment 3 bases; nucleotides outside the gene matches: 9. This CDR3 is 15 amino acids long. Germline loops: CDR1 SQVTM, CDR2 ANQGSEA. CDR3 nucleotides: TGCAGCGTGGAAACACAGGGGGGGGCTAATGAAAAACTGTTTTTT. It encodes CSVETQGGANEKLFF.

This CDR3 reads CASSQDFVWTTQQETQYF. As DNA, the CDR3 is TGCGCCAGCAGCCAAGATTTTGTTTGGACTACCCAACAAGAGACCCAGTACTTC. The rearrangement links TRBV4-1 to TRBJ2-5, with D possibly TRBD2 on 6 matching bases. Trimming took 0 bases from V and 2 from J, leaving 19 bases between them. The V gene's germline CDR1 is MGHRA and CDR2 YSYEKL. The CDR3 contains 18 residues.

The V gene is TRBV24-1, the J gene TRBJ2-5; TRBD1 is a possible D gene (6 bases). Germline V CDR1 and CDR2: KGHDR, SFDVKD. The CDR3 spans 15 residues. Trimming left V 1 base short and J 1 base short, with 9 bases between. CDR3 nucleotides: TGTGCCACCAGTGATTTCGGACAGCCCCAAGAGACCCAGTACTTC. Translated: CATSDFGQPQETQYF.

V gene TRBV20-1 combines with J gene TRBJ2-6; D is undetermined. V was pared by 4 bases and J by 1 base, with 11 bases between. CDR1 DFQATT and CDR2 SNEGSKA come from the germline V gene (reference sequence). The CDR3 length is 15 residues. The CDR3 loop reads CSATYGLSGANVLTF. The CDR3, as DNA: TGCAGTGCTACGTATGGTTTATCTGGGGCCAACGTCCTGACTTTC.

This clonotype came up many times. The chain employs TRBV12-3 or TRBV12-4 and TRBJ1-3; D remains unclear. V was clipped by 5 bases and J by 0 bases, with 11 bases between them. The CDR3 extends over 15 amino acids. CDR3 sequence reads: CASSNTAHSGNTIYF. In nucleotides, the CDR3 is TGTGCCAGCAGTAACACAGCTCACTCTGGAAACACCATATATTTT.

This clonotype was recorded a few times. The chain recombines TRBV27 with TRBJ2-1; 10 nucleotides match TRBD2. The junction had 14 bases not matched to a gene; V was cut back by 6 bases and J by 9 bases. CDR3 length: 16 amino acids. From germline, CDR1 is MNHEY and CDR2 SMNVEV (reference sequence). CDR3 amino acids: CASRPSALAGETEQFF. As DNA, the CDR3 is TGTGCCAGCAGACCCAGTGCCCTAGCGGGAGAGACTGAGCAGTTCTTC.

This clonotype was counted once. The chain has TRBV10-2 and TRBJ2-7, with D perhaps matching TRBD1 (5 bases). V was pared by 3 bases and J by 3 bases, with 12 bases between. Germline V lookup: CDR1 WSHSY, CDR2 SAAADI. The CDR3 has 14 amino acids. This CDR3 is CASSEWGSLYEQYV. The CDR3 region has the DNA TGCGCCAGCAGTGAATGGGGCAGTCTCTACGAGCAGTACGTC.

Written as DNA, the CDR3 is TGTGCCAGCCGGGGCGCCGTCCACGAGCAGTACTTC. As protein: CASRGAVHEQYF. This rearrangement joins TRBV12-3 or TRBV12-4 to TRBJ2-7; D is perhaps TRBD1 or TRBD2 (5 bases each). The CDR3 sequence is 12 residues long. The V end was cut by 8 bases, the J end by 5 bases, with 13 bases between.

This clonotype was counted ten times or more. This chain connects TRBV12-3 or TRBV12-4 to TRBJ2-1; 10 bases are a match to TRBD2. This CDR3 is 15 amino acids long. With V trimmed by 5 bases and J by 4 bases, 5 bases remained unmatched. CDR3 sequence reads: CASSPGLALYNEQFF. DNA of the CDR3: TGTGCCAGCAGTCCGGGACTAGCGCTATACAATGAGCAGTTCTTC.

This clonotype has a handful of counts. The CDR3 spells CASSRYTGDGTGELFF. Here the CDR3 DNA reads TGTGCCAGCAGCCGCTACACAGGGGATGGGACCGGGGAGCTGTTTTTT. The chain recombines TRBV3-1 with TRBJ2-2, with 7 bases matching TRBD1. Germline CDR1 is LGHDT and CDR2 is YNNKEL (reference sequence). V lost 4 bases, J lost 5 bases, and 10 bases stayed unmatched. This CDR3 region has 16 residues. The variable domain in full, completed from reference TRBV3-1 and TRBJ2-2, reads DTAVSQTPKYLVTQMGNDKSIKCEQNLGHDTMYWYKQDSKKFLKIMFSYNNKELIINETVPNRFSPKSPDKAHLNLHINSLELGDSAVYFCASSRYTGDGTGELFFGEGSRLTVL.

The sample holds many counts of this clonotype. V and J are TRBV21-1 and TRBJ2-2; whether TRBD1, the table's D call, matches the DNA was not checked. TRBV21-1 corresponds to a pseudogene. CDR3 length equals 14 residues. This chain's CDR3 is CASSKQGFGGELFF. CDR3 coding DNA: TGTGCCAGCAGCAAGCAGGGATTCGGCGGGGAGCTGTTTTTT.

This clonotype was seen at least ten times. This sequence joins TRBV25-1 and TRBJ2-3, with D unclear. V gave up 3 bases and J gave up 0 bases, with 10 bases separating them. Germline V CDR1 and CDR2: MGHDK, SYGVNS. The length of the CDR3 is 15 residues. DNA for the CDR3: TGTGCCAGCAGTGACCGCGCGGTTAGCACAGATACGCAGTATTTT. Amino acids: CASSDRAVSTDTQYF.

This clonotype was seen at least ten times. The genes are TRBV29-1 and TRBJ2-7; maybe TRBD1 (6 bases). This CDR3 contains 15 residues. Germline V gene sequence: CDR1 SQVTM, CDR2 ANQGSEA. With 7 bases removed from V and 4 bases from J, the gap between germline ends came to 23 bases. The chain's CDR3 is CSAPLRGHPLYEQYF. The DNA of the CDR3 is TGCAGCGCTCCCCTTCGGGGACACCCACTGTACGAGCAGTACTTC.

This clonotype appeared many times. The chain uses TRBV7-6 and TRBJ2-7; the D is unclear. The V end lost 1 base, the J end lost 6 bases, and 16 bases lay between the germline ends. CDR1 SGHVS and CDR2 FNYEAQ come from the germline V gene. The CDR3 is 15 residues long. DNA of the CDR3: TGTGCCAGCAGCTTAGAAGACTCGTGGATCTCCGAGCAGTACTTC. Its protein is CASSLEDSWISEQYF.

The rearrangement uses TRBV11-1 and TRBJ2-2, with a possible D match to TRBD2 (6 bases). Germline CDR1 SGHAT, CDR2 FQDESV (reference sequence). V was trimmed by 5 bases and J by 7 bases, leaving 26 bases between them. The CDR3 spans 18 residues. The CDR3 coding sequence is TGTGCCAGCAGCCCTCCTCGCGGGGTGCGGACCGCTGGCGGGGAGCTGTTTTTT. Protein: CASSPPRGVRTAGGELFF.

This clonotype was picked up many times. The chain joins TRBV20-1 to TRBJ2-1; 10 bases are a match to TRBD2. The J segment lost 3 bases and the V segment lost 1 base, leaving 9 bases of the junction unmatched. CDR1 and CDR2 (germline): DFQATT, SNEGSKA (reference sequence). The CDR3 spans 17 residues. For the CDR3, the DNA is TGCAGTGCTAGAGGTCTCCAGGCTAGCGGGAGCTACAATGAGCAGTTCTTC. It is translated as CSARGLQASGSYNEQFF.

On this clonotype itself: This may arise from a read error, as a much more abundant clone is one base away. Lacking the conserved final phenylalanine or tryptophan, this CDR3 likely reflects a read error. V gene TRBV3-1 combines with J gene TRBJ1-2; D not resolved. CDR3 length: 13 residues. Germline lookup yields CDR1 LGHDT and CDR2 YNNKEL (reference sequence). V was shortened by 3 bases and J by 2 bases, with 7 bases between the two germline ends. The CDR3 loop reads CASSHLLNYGYTL. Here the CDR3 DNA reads TGTGCCAGCAGCCACTTACTGAACTATGGCTACACCCTC.

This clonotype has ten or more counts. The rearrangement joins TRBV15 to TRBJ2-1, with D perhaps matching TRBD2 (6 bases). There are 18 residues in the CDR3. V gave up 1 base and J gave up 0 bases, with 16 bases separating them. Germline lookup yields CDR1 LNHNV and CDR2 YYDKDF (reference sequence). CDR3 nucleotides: TGTGCCACCAGCAGAGCGGCGGGGAGGCTTTCCTCCTACAATGAGCAGTTCTTC. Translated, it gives CATSRAAGRLSSYNEQFF.

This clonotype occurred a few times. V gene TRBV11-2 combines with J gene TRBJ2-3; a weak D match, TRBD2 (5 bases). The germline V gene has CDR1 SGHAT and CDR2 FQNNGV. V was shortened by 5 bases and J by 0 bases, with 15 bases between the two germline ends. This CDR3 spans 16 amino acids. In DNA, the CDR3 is TGTGCCAGCAGCCGACTCGTGGGGAGTAGCACAGATACGCAGTATTTT. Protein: CASSRLVGSSTDTQYF.

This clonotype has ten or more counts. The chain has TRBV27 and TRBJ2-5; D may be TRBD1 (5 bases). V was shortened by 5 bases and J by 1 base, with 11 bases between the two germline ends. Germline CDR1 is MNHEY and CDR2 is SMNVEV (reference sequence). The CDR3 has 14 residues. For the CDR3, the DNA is TGTGCCAGCAGTGACAGAGCCTTCCAAGAGACCCAGTACTTC. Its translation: CASSDRAFQETQYF.

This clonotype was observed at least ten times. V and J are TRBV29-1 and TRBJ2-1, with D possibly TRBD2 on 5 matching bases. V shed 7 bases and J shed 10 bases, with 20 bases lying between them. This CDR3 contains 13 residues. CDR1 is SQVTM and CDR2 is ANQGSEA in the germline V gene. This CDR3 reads CSGILAISGEQFF. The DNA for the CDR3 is TGCAGCGGGATATTGGCGATAAGCGGCGAGCAGTTCTTC.

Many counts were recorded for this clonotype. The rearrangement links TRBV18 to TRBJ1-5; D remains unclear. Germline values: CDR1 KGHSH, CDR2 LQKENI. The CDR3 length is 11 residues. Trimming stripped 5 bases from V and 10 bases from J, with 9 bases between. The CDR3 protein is CASSTPGPQHF. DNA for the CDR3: TGTGCCAGCTCAACCCCAGGACCCCAGCATTTT.

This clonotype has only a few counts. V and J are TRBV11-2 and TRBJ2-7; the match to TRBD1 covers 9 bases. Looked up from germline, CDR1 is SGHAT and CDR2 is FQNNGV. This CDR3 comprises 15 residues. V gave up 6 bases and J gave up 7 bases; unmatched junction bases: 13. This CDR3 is CASRGTGGVPGEQYF. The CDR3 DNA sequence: TGTGCCAGCAGGGGTACAGGGGGCGTCCCAGGGGAGCAGTACTTC.

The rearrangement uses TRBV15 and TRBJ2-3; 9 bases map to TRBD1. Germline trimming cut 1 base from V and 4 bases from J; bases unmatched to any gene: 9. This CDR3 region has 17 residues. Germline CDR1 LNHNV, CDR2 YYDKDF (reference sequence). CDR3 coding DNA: TGTGCCACCAGCAGAGGGAAAAACAGGGGGCTTGCAGATACGCAGTATTTT. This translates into CATSRGKNRGLADTQYF.

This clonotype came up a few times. The CDR3 protein is CASSLPEPETQYF. CDR3 bases: TGTGCCAGCAGCCTTCCTGAGCCAGAGACCCAGTACTTC. The rearrangement joins TRBV11-2 to TRBJ2-5; D is ambiguous. The CDR3 sequence is 13 residues long. Germline V CDR1 and CDR2: SGHAT, FQNNGV. Trimming shortened V by 5 bases and J by 4 bases, and 11 bases separated the two germline ends.

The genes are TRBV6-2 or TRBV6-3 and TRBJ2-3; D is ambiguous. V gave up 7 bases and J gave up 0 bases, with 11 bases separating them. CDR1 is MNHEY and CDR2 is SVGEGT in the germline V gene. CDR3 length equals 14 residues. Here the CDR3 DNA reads TGTGCCAGCACCTTAGAATATAGCACAGATACGCAGTATTTT. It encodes CASTLEYSTDTQYF.

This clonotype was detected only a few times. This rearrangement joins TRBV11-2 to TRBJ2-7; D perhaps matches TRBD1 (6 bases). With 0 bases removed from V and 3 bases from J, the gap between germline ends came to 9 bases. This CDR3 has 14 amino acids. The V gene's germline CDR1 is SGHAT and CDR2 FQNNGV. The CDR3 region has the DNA TGTGCCAGCAGCTTAGACACAGGGCGCTACGAGCAGTACTTC. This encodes CASSLDTGRYEQYF. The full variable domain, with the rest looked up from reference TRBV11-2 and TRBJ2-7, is EAGVAQSPRYKIIEKRQSVAFWCNPISGHATLYWYQQILGQGPKLLIQFQNNGVVDDSQLPKDRFSAERLKGVDSTLKIQPAKLEDSAVYLCASSLDTGRYEQYFGPGTRLTVT.

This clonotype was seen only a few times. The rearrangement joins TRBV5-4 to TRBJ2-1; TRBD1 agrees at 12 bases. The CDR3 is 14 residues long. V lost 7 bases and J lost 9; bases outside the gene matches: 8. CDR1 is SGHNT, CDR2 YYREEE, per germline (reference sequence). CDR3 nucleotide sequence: TGTGCCAGCTTGAGGGACAGGGGGCTTGTTGAGCAGTTCTTC. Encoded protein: CASLRDRGLVEQFF.

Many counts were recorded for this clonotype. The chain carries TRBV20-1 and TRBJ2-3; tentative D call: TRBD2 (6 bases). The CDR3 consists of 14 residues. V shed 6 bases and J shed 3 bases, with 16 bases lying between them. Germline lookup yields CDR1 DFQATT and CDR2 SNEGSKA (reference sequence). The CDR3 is CSATRREITDTQYF. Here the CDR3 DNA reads TGCAGTGCCACCCGGAGGGAGATAACAGATACGCAGTATTTT.